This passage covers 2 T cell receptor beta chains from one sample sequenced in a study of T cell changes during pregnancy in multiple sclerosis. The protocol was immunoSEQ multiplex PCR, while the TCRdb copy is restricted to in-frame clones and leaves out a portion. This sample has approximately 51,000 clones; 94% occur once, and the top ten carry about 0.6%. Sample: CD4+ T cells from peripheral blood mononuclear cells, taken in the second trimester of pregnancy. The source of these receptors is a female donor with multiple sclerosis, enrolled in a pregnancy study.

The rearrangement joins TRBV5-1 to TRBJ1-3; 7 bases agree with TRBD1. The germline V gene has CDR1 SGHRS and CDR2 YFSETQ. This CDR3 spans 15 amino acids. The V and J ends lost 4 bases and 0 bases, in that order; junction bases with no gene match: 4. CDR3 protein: CASSEGGYSGNTIYF. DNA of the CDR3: TGCGCCAGCAGCGAAGGGGGCTACTCTGGAAACACCATATATTTT. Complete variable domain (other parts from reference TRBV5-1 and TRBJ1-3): KAGVTQTPRYLIKTRGQQVTLSCSPISGHRSVSWYQQTPGQGLQFLFEYFSETQRNKGNFPGRFSGRQFSNSRSEMNVSTLELGDSALYLCASSEGGYSGNTIYFGEGSWLTVV.

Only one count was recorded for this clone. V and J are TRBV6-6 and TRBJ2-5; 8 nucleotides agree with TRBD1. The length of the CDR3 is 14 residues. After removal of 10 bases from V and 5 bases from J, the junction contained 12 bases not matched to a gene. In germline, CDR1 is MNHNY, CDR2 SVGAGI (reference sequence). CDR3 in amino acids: CATRGQGDLETQYF. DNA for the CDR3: TGTGCCACCAGAGGACAGGGCGATTTGGAGACCCAGTACTTC.